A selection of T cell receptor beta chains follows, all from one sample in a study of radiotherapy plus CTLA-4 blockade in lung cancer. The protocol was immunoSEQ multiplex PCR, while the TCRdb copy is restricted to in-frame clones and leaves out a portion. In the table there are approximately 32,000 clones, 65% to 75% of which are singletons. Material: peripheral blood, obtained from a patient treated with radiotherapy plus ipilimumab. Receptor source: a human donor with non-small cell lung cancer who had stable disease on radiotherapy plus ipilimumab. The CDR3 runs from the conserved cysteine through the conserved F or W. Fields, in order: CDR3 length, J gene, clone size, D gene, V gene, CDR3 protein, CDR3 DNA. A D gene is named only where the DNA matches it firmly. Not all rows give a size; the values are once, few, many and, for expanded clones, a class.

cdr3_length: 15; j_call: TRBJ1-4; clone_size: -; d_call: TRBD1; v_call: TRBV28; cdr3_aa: CASSAPGTGNEKLFF; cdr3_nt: TGTGCCAGCAGTGCCCCCGGGACAGGAAATGAAAAACTGTTTTTT
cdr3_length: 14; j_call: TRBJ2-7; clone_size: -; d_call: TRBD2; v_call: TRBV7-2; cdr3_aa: CASSELAGFYEQYF; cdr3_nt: TGTGCCAGCAGCGAACTAGCGGGCTTCTACGAGCAGTACTTC
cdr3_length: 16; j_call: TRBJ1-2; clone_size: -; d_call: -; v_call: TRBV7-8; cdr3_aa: CASSFARVSPNYGYTF; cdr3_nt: TGTGCCAGCAGCTTCGCACGAGTTTCGCCTAACTATGGCTACACCTTC
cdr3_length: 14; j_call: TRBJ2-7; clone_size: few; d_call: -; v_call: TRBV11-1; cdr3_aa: CASSSQFGAYEQYF; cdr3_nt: TGTGCCAGCAGCTCCCAGTTTGGGGCCTACGAGCAGTACTTC
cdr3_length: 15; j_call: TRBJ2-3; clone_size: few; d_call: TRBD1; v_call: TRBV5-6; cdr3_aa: CASSSTGLSTDTQYF; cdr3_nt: TGTGCCAGCAGCTCGACAGGGTTGAGCACAGATACGCAGTATTTT
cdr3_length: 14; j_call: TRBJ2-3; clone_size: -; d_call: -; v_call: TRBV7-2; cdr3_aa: CASSLYLTTDTQYF; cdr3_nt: TGTGCCAGCAGCTTATATCTAACCACAGATACGCAGTATTTT
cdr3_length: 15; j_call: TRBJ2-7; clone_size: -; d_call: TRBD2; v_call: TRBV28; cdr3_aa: CASSFRGGRSYEQYF; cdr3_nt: TGTGCCAGCAGTTTTCGGGGGGGACGTTCCTACGAGCAGTACTTC
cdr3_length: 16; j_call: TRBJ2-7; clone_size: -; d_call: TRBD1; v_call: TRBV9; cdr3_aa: CASSVGGTATTYEQYF; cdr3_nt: TGTGCCAGCAGCGTAGGAGGGACAGCGACCACCTACGAGCAGTACTTC
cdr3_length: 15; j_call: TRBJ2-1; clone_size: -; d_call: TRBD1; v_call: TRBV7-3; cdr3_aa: CASSYTGTGYNEQFF; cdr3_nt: TGTGCCAGCAGCTACACCGGGACAGGCTACAATGAGCAGTTCTTC
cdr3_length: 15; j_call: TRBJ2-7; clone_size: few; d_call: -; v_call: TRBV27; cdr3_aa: CASSSSVRGVLEQYF; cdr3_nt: TGTGCCAGCAGTTCTTCAGTCCGGGGCGTCCTCGAGCAGTACTTC
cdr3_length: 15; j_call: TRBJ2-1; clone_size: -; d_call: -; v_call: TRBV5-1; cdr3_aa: CASSLGGRTFNEQFF; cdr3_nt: TGCGCCAGCAGCTTGGGTGGGAGGACCTTCAATGAGCAGTTCTTC
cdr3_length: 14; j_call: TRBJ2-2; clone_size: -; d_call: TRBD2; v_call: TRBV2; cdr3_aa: CASRGTSGTGELFF; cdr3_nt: TGTGCCAGCAGGGGGACTAGCGGGACCGGGGAGCTGTTTTTT
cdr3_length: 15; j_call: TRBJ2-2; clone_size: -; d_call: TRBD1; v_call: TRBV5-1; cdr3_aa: CASSLGQGSTGELFF; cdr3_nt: TGCGCCAGCAGCTTGGGACAGGGCAGCACCGGGGAGCTGTTTTTT
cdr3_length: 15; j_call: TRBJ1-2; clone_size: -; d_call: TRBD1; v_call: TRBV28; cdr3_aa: CASSLAGGGYYGYTF; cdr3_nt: TGTGCCAGCAGTCTTGCAGGGGGCGGGTACTATGGCTACACCTTC
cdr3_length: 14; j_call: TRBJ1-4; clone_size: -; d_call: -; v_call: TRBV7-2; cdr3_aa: CASNPTNNNEKLFF; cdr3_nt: TGTGCCAGCAACCCGACAAATAACAATGAAAAACTGTTTTTT
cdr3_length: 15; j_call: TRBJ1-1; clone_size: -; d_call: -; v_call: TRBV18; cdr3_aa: CASSPRPYPDTEAFF; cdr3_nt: TGTGCCAGCTCACCACGACCCTACCCGGACACTGAAGCTTTCTTT
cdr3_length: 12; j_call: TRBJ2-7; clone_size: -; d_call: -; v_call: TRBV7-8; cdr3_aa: CASSRKEAGQTF; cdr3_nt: TGTGCCAGCAGTCGTAAGGAGGCGGGACAGACCTTC
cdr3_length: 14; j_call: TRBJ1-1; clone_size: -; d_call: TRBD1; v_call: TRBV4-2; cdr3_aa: CASSLRDSYTEAFF; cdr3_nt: TGTGCCAGCAGCCTTCGGGACAGCTACACTGAAGCTTTCTTT
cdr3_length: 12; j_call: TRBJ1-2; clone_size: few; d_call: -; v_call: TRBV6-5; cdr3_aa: CASKVGGSGYTF; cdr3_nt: TGTGCCAGCAAGGTCGGGGGTAGTGGCTACACCTTC
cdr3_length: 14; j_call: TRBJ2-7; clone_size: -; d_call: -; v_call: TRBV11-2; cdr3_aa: CASSPDRTPYEQYF; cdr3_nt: TGTGCCAGCAGCCCTGACAGGACCCCCTACGAGCAGTACTTC
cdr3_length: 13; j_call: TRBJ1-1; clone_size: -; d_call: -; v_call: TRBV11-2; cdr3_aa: CASSLQGSTEAFF; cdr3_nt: TGTGCCAGCAGCTTACAGGGGAGCACTGAAGCTTTCTTT
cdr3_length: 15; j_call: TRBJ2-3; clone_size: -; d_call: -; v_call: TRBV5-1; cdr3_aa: CASSLGGVVTDTQYF; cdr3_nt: TGCGCCAGCAGCTTGGGGGGAGTGGTCACAGATACGCAGTATTTT
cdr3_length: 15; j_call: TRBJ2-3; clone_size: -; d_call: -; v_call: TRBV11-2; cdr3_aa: CASSPRLPRGDTQYF; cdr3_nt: TGTGCCAGCAGCCCGAGACTCCCCCGGGGGGATACGCAGTATTTT
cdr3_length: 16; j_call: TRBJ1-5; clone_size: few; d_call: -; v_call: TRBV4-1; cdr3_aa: CASSQVVGSLNQPQHF; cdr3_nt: TGCGCCAGCAGCCAAGTCGTGGGCAGCCTGAATCAGCCCCAGCATTTT
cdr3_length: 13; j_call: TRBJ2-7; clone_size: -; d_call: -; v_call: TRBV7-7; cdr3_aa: CASSLARDREQYF; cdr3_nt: TGTGCTAGCAGCTTAGCCCGGGACCGCGAGCAGTACTTC
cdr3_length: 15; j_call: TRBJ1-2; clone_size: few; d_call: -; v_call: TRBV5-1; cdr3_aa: CASSSSRGRNYGYTF; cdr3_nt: TGCGCCAGCAGCTCTTCGCGGGGGCGCAACTATGGCTACACCTTC
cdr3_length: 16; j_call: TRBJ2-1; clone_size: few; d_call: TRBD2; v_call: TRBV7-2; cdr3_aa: CASSLVAGTPYNEQFF; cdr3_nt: TGTGCCAGCAGCTTAGTAGCGGGGACCCCCTACAATGAGCAGTTCTTC
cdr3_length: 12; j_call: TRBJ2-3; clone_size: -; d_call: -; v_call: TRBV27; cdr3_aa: CASSYRTDTQYF; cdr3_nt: TGTGCCAGCAGTTATCGCACAGATACGCAGTATTTT
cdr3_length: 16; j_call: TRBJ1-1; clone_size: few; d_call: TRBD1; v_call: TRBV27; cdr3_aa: CASSPRDGTGNTEAFF; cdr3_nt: TGTGCCAGCAGTCCTAGGGACGGGACAGGCAACACTGAAGCTTTCTTT
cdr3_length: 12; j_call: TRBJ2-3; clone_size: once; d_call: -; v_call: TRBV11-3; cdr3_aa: CASSSHTDTQYF; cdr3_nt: TGTGCCAGCAGCTCCCACACAGATACGCAGTATTTT
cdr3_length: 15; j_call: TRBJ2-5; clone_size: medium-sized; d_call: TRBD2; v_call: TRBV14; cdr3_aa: CASSQDSGRAETQYF; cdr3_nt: TGTGCCAGCAGCCAAGATAGCGGGAGGGCCGAGACCCAGTACTTC
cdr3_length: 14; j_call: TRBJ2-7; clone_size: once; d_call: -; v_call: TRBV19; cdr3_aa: CASSTQQKGYEQYF; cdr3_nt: TGTGCCAGTAGTACCCAGCAGAAAGGTTACGAGCAGTACTTC
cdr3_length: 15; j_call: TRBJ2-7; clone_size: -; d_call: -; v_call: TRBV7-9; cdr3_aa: CASSRGSGGAYEQYF; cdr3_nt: TGTGCCAGCAGCCGCGGCTCAGGGGGGGCCTACGAGCAGTACTTC
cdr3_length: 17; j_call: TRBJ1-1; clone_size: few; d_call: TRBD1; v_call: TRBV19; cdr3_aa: CASSPLGTGASNTEAFF; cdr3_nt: TGTGCCAGTAGTCCCCTGGGGACAGGGGCTTCAAACACTGAAGCTTTCTTT
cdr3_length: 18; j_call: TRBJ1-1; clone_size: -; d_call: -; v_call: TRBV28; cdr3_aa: CASSPLGPSYRMNTEAFF; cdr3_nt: TGTGCCAGCAGTCCCTTAGGGCCCTCTTACCGAATGAACACTGAAGCTTTCTTT
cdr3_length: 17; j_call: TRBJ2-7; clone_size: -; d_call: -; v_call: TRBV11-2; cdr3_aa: CASSPTYLRLRSYEQYF; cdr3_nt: TGTGCCAGCAGCCCGACTTACTTAAGACTTAGATCCTACGAGCAGTACTTC
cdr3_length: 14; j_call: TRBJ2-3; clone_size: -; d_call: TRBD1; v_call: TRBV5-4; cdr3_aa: CASSGTGSTDTQYF; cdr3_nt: TGTGCCAGCAGCGGGACAGGGTCCACAGATACGCAGTATTTT
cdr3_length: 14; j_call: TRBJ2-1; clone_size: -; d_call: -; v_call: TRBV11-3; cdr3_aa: CASSLAGFHNEQFF; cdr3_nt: TGTGCCAGCAGCTTAGCAGGGTTCCACAATGAGCAGTTCTTC
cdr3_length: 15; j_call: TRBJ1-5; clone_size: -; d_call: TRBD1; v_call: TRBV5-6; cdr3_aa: CASSFNRGSNQPQHF; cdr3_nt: TGTGCCAGCAGCTTCAACAGGGGGAGCAATCAGCCCCAGCATTTT
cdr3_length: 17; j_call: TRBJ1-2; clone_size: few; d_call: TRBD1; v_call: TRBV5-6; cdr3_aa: CASSRRLIGQGNYGYTF; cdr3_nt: TGTGCCAGCAGCCGACGTCTAATTGGACAGGGAAACTATGGCTACACCTTC
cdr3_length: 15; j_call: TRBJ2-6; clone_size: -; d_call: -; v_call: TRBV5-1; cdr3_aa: CASSLGGPGANVLTF; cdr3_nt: TGCGCCAGCAGCTTGGGGGGCCCTGGGGCCAACGTCCTGACTTTC
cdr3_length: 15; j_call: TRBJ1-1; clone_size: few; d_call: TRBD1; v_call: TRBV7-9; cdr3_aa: CASSLGDRDGTEAFF; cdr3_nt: TGTGCCAGCAGCTTGGGGGACAGGGACGGCACTGAAGCTTTCTTT
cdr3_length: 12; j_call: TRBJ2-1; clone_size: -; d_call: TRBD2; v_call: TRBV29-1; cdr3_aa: CSGGREMVEQFF; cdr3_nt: TGCAGCGGTGGGCGGGAGATGGTTGAGCAGTTCTTC
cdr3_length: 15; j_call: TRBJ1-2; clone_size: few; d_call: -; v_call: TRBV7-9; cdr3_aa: CASSFSGRTNYGYTF; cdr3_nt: TGTGCCAGCAGCTTCTCTGGGCGGACAAACTATGGCTACACCTTC
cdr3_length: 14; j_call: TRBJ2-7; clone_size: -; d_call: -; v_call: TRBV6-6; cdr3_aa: CASTGGKGQNEQYF; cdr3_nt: TGTGCCAGCACTGGGGGTAAAGGACAGAACGAGCAGTACTTC
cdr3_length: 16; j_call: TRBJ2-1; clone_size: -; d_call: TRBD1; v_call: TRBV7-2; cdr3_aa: CASSPQGVAVYNEQFF; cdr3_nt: TGTGCCAGCAGCCCCCAGGGGGTGGCGGTCTACAATGAGCAGTTCTTC
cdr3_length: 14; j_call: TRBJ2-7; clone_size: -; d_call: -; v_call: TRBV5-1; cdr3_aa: CASSLVVSPYEQYF; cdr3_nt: TGCGCCAGCAGCTTGGTGGTCAGCCCCTACGAGCAGTACTTC
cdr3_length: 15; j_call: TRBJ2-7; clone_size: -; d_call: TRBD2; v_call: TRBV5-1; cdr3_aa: CASSQIAGGGYEQYF; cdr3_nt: TGCGCCAGCAGTCAAATAGCGGGAGGGGGGTACGAGCAGTACTTC
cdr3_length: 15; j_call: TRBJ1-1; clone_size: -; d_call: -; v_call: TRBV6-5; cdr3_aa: CASSYSAGSGTEAFF; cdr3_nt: TGTGCCAGCAGTTACTCGGCAGGGTCGGGCACTGAAGCTTTCTTT
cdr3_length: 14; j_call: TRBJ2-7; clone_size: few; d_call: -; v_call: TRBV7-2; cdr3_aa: CASSLGPGSFEQYF; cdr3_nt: TGTGCCAGCAGCTTAGGGCCCGGGAGCTTCGAGCAGTACTTC